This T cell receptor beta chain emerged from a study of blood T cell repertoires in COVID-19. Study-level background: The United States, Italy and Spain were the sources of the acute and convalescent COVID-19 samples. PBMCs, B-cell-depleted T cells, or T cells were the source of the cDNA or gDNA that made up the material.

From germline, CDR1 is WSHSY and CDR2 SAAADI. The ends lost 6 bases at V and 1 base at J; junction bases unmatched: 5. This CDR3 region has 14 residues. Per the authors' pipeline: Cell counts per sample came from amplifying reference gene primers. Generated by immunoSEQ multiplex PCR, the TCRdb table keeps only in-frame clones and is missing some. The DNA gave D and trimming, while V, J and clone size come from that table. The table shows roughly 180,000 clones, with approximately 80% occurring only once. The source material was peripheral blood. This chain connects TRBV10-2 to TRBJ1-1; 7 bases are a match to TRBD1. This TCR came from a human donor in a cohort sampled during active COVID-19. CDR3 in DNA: TGCGCCAGCAGCCAACGACAGGGGAACACTGAAGCTTTCTTT. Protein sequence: CASSQRQGNTEAFF.